This T cell receptor (beta chain) is drawn from a study of blood T cell repertoires in COVID-19. Study context: Sites in the United States, Italy and Spain provided acute and convalescent COVID-19 samples.

Trimming pared 5 bases from V and 4 bases from J, leaving 11 bases between. This CDR3 has 13 amino acids. The V gene's germline CDR1 is SGHTA and CDR2 FQGNSA. Original data processing: Quantification of nucleated cells was approximated via reference gene primer amplification. The data were produced by immunoSEQ multiplex PCR, yet TCRdb's version contains in-frame clones alone and is incomplete. That table supplies the V and J calls and clone size; D and trimming were determined from the DNA. The sample lists more than 85,000 clones; around 78% were seen once. The chain combines TRBV7-2 with TRBJ1-2; tentative D call: TRBD1 (5 bases). The sequenced sample was peripheral blood. This TCR came from a woman in her sixties with acute or convalescent COVID-19. The CDR3 loop reads CASSPKGIYGYTF. The DNA of the CDR3 is TGTGCCAGCAGCCCGAAGGGGATCTATGGCTACACCTTC.